This entry describes one T cell receptor (beta chain). Authors' data handling: By means of reference gene primer amplification, nucleated cell counts were estimated. Data came from immunoSEQ multiplex PCR; TCRdb stores just in-frame clones and leaves some out. V and J calls and clone size are those listed in that table; D and trimming were worked out from the DNA. The sample consists of about 120,000 clones, approximately 90% of them appearing once. Trimming took off 2 bases at V and 10 bases at J, with 18 bases between the two ends. The CDR3 runs 15 residues. From germline, CDR1 is SGHTS and CDR2 YDEGEE. The data derive from a study of blood T cell repertoires in COVID-19. Across the study: T cells, B-cell-depleted T cells, or PBMCs provided the cDNA or gDNA that served as material.

The chain recombines TRBV5-8 with TRBJ1-4; D remains unclear. The material sequenced was peripheral blood. This clonotype was sampled from a human donor with acute or convalescent COVID-19. The donor label of this sample is uncertain. This chain's CDR3 is CASSLETANIGKLFF. For the CDR3, the DNA is TGTGCCAGCAGCTTAGAAACAGCCAATATTGGAAAACTGTTTTTT.